This T cell receptor beta chain came from a study of blood T cell repertoires in COVID-19. The table lists this clone with a count of one. CDR3 length: 15 residues. In germline, CDR1 is SGHTA, CDR2 FQGNSA. Trimming stripped 0 bases from V and 3 bases from J, with 11 bases between. The data were produced by immunoSEQ multiplex PCR, yet TCRdb's version contains in-frame clones alone and is incomplete. Among roughly 430,000 clones, about 88% were seen once, and the ten largest hold approximately 1.5%. The chain carries TRBV7-2 and TRBJ1-2; possibly TRBD1 for D (5 bases). This receptor was identified in a woman under 30 who had been exposed to COVID-19. The sequenced material came from PBMCs or T cells enriched from blood (not recorded which). The CDR3 protein is CASSLAGQGDYGYTF. CDR3 DNA: TGTGCCAGCAGCTTAGCGGGGCAGGGCGACTATGGCTACACCTTC.